Listed here are 24 T cell receptor beta chains from one sample, sequenced in a study of T cells after yellow fever vaccination. TCRdb re-called the 5' RACE reads with MiXCR, one entry per CDR3 protein. The sample carries a few hundred thousand distinct CDR3 sequences, roughly 8.6% recorded once. The specimen was PBMCs, collected approximately 40 days after the first yellow fever vaccination. These receptors came from a man aged 18 to 30 who received the YFV17D yellow fever vaccine.

The chain joins TRBV7-2 to TRBJ1-6; D is unresolved. Germline V gene data show CDR1 as SGHTA and CDR2 as FQGNSA. The CDR3 is 14 residues long. V was pared by 1 base and J by 7 bases, with 8 bases between. This chain's CDR3 is CASSLVAGNSPLHF. For the CDR3, the DNA is TGTGCCAGCAGCTTAGTGGCAGGAAATTCACCCCTCCACTTT.

The V and J genes are TRBV5-6 and TRBJ2-7, with unresolved D. V gave up 2 bases and J gave up 4 bases, with 7 bases separating them. The CDR3 runs 12 residues. Germline CDR1 is SGHDT and CDR2 is YYEEEE. CDR3 loop: CASSFKGYEQYF. CDR3 DNA sequence: TGTGCCAGCAGCTTTAAGGGTTACGAGCAGTACTTC.

The chain joins TRBV10-3 to TRBJ2-1; D ambiguous. Looked up from germline, CDR1 is ENHRY and CDR2 is SYGVKD. The CDR3 covers 13 residues. Trimming removed 1 base at V and 15 bases at J, with 16 bases between. CDR3 DNA sequence: TGTGCCATCAGTGAGTTCAACGGGCCCACCGGGTTCTTC. Amino acid sequence: CAISEFNGPTGFF.

This clonotype was seen a handful of times. This chain uses TRBV29-1 with TRBJ2-1; 12 bases match TRBD1. V was pared by 6 bases and J by 10 bases, with 10 bases of the junction left unmatched. CDR1 and CDR2 (germline): SQVTM, ANQGSEA. The CDR3 runs to 14 residues. For the CDR3, the DNA is TGCAGCGTAGTCCGGGACAGGGGGCTACTCGAGCAGTTCTTC. This encodes CSVVRDRGLLEQFF.

V gene TRBV7-2 combines with J gene TRBJ1-4, with D unresolved. Germline V gene sequence: CDR1 SGHTA, CDR2 FQGNSA. The CDR3 covers 14 residues. Trimming stripped 4 bases from V and 4 bases from J, with 10 bases between. CDR3 sequence: CASSSRQLNEKLFF. CDR3 DNA: TGTGCCAGCAGCTCCCGGCAGCTTAATGAAAAACTGTTTTTT.

The J gene is TRBJ1-3, the V gene TRBV12-3 or TRBV12-4; the D is unclear. The V and J ends lost 3 bases and 0 bases respectively, with 15 bases between them. The CDR3 is 17 amino acids. The DNA for the CDR3 is TGTGCCAGCAGTTTTGGAGGGTCATCCCGCTCTGGAAACACCATATATTTT. It specifies CASSFGGSSRSGNTIYF.

This clonotype has a handful of counts. The chain joins TRBV12-3 or TRBV12-4 to TRBJ1-1, with 8 nucleotides matching TRBD1. With V trimmed by 4 bases and J by 10 bases, 5 bases remained unmatched. This CDR3 has 12 amino acids. CDR3 protein: CASSYRGSGAFF. The CDR3 coding sequence is TGTGCCAGCAGTTACAGGGGGAGTGGAGCTTTCTTT.

This clonotype has more than one count but fewer than ten. CDR3 coding DNA: TGTGCCAGCAGTGAAGGGCAGGGTGTCATTAATCAGCCCCAGCATTTT. It specifies CASSEGQGVINQPQHF. This chain uses TRBV6-1 with TRBJ1-5, with D maybe TRBD1 (5 bases). The CDR3 spans 16 residues. Trimming stripped 1 base from V and 4 bases from J, with 14 bases between. In germline, CDR1 is MNHNS, CDR2 SASEGT.

This chain connects TRBV4-1 to TRBJ2-1, with D perhaps matching TRBD2 (6 bases). This CDR3 is built from 17 residues. V was trimmed by 0 bases and J by 3 bases, leaving 15 bases between them. Germline assignment: CDR1 MGHRA and CDR2 YSYEKL. CDR3 in amino acids: CASSQDMWRGDYNEQFF. In DNA, the CDR3 is TGCGCCAGCAGCCAAGATATGTGGCGCGGGGACTACAATGAGCAGTTCTTC.

The V and J genes are TRBV12-3 or TRBV12-4 and TRBJ1-5; TRBD1 might be the D (5 bases). This CDR3 spans 15 amino acids. V shed 3 bases and J shed 3 bases, with 12 bases lying between them. As DNA, the CDR3 is TGTGCCAGCAGTTTGGGGCAGGTAGTCAATCAGCCCCAGCATTTT. Encoded protein: CASSLGQVVNQPQHF.

The chain joins TRBV12-3 or TRBV12-4 to TRBJ2-1; maybe TRBD1 (5 bases). V was pared by 1 base and J by 2 bases, with 9 bases between. The CDR3 runs 15 residues. The CDR3 loop reads CASSLGGLAYNEQFF. CDR3 bases: TGTGCCAGCAGTTTAGGGGGCCTGGCCTACAATGAGCAGTTCTTC.

This clonotype was counted a few times. V is TRBV6-1 and J is TRBJ2-3; the D gene is possibly TRBD1 (6 bases). V lost 4 bases, J lost 3 bases, and 17 bases lay in between. This CDR3 has 16 amino acids. Per the germline V gene, CDR1 is MNHNS and CDR2 is SASEGT. The CDR3 coding sequence is TGTGCCAGCAGTGGGGGTTGGGTGGGGGCGACAGATACGCAGTATTTT. Residues: CASSGGWVGATDTQYF.

V usage is TRBV14 and J usage is TRBJ1-3; no definite D call. The CDR3 extends over 14 amino acids. Germline loops: CDR1 SGHDN, CDR2 FVKESK. V lost 3 bases and J 0 bases, leaving 6 bases between the germline ends. In nucleotides, the CDR3 is TGTGCCAGCAGCCATCCCTCCTCTGGAAACACCATATATTTT. Translation gives CASSHPSSGNTIYF.

As DNA, the CDR3 is TGCGCCAGCAGCCCAGGGGCACGGAGTGAAGCTTTCTTT. This sequence encodes CASSPGARSEAFF. This chain joins TRBV4-3 and TRBJ1-1; tentatively, D is TRBD1 (6 bases). Germline lookup yields CDR1 LGHNA and CDR2 YSLEER. The germline V and J ends were trimmed by 4 bases and 7 bases, with 13 bases remaining between them. CDR3 length equals 13 residues.

In this sample, this clonotype turned up a few times. The CDR3 sequence is CASSLAWGGGPSSYNEQFF. The CDR3 DNA reads TGTGCCAGCAGCTTAGCTTGGGGCGGGGGGCCAAGCTCCTACAATGAGCAGTTCTTC. This rearrangement joins TRBV7-6 to TRBJ2-1; 8 bases are a match to TRBD2. CDR1 and CDR2 (germline): SGHVS, FNYEAQ. The CDR3 has 19 residues. The V segment lost 0 bases and the J segment 0 bases; nucleotides outside the gene matches: 10.

The chain couples TRBV19 to TRBJ2-5, with a weak D call TRBD2 (6 bases). The CDR3 length is 14 residues. The germline gives CDR1 LNHDA, CDR2 SQIVND (reference sequence). V was pared by 1 base and J by 5 bases, with 11 bases between. This chain's CDR3 is CASSIAGLAETQYF. Written as DNA, the CDR3 is TGTGCCAGTAGTATAGCTGGCCTAGCGGAGACCCAGTACTTC. The whole variable domain, remainder taken from reference TRBV19 and TRBJ2-5, is DGGITQSPKYLFRKEGQNVTLSCEQNLNHDAMYWYRQDPGQGLRLIYYSQIVNDFQKGDIAEGYSVSREKKESFPLTVTSAQKNPTAFYLCASSIAGLAETQYFGPGTRLLVL.

This clonotype occurred a few times. The chain is built from TRBV19 and TRBJ1-2, with 7 bases matching TRBD1. The CDR3 is 14 amino acids. CDR1 and CDR2 from the germline V gene are LNHDA and SQIVND (reference sequence). V gave up 6 bases and J gave up 4 bases; unmatched junction bases: 8. The chain's CDR3 is CASRETGVGYGYTF. The CDR3 nucleotides are TGTGCCAGTAGGGAAACAGGGGTCGGCTATGGCTACACCTTC.

This clonotype was observed many times. The V call is TRBV7-2, the J call TRBJ2-5; D tentatively reads TRBD1 or TRBD2 (6 bases each). The CDR3 sequence is 15 residues long. CDR1 and CDR2 from the germline V gene are SGHTA and FQGNSA. V lost 2 bases, J lost 3 bases, and 13 bases lay in between. The CDR3 nucleotides read TGTGCCAGCAGCTTAATGGGGGGCCTAAAAGAGACCCAGTACTTC. Translating it yields CASSLMGGLKETQYF. Complete variable domain (other parts from reference TRBV7-2 and TRBJ2-5): GAGVSQSPSNKVTEKGKDVELRCDPISGHTALYWYRQSLGQGLEFLIYFQGNSAPDKSGLPSDRFSAERTGGSVSTLTIQRTQQEDSAVYLCASSLMGGLKETQYFGPGTRLLVL.

This sequence joins TRBV7-2 and TRBJ1-1; D may be TRBD1 (5 bases). V lost 3 bases and J 5 bases, leaving 13 bases between the germline ends. This CDR3 spans 14 amino acids. CDR1 and CDR2 from the germline V gene are SGHTA and FQGNSA. The CDR3 DNA follows: TGTGCCAGCAGCTTGGCAGGGACGGCTACTGAAGCTTTCTTT. Protein product: CASSLAGTATEAFF.

The chain couples TRBV7-2 to TRBJ2-7; D possibly corresponds to TRBD1 (6 bases). The V end lost 5 bases, the J end lost 6 bases, and 17 bases lay between the germline ends. CDR1 and CDR2 from the germline V gene are SGHTA and FQGNSA. This CDR3 comprises 14 residues. The CDR3 nucleotides are TGTGCCAGCAGCCCCCGCAGGGGCGAGTCCGAGCAGTACTTC. Its translation is CASSPRRGESEQYF.

This chain joins TRBV5-6 and TRBJ1-1; D not certain. Trimming took off 1 base at V and 7 bases at J, with 14 bases between the two ends. This CDR3 contains 14 residues. Germline lookup yields CDR1 SGHDT and CDR2 YYEEEE. Written as DNA, the CDR3 is TGTGCCAGCAGCTTGACTCTGCGGGGAGGTGAAGCTTTCTTT. Translation gives CASSLTLRGGEAFF.

This clonotype has just a few counts. The CDR3, as DNA: TGCAGCGTTGAACCTCCCCGACAGGGGGAAGAGACAGATACGCAGTATTTT. It yields the protein CSVEPPRQGEETDTQYF. The chain is built from TRBV29-1 and TRBJ2-3; 9 bases map to TRBD1. The CDR3 sequence is 17 residues long. V trimming: 2 bases; J trimming: 3 bases; junction bases outside the gene matches: 12. The germline V gene encodes CDR1 SQVTM and CDR2 ANQGSEA.

This clonotype was seen ten or more times. The CDR3 sequence: CASSYVDSYEQYV. CDR3 in DNA: TGTGCCAGCAGTTATGTGGATTCCTACGAGCAGTACGTC. The chain recombines TRBV6-6 with TRBJ2-7; D unclear. The germline V and J ends were trimmed by 3 bases and 1 base, with 7 bases remaining between them. This CDR3 is built from 13 residues. Looked up from germline, CDR1 is MNHNY and CDR2 is SVGAGI (reference sequence).

This clonotype was detected ten times or more. The CDR3: CASSGRTGDYEQYV. Written as DNA, the CDR3 is TGCGCCAGCAGCGGTAGGACGGGCGACTACGAGCAGTACGTC. The chain employs TRBV5-1 and TRBJ2-7; D gene uncertain. The CDR3 loop spans 14 amino acids. With 4 bases removed from V and 3 bases from J, the gap between germline ends came to 14 bases. Per the germline V gene, CDR1 is SGHRS and CDR2 is YFSETQ.